This T cell receptor (beta chain) was captured in a study of spatial heterogeneity in lung cancer. Findings of the study overall: One measure, the expanded intratumoral alpha and beta TCR count, tracked tumor mutation counts.

TCRdb re-derived calls from the 5' RACE reads in MiXCR, one entry per CDR3 protein. This table holds approximately 2,800 distinct CDR3 sequences, approximately 10% found once. Judged by abundance, this clonotype is medium-sized. What it binds is unknown. Since it is a stray read in a library aimed at alpha chains, this beta chain has a size that is not meaningful. Time point described: sample taken at primary tumor resection. The TCR originated in a male donor with early-stage non-small cell lung cancer. Specimen: lung tumor tissue, collected at surgery.

In DNA form, the CDR3 reads TGTGCCAGCAGTTACGAAGCGGGAGTCCCAAGAGAGACCCAGTACTTC. Protein: CASSYEAGVPRETQYF. This chain joins TRBV6-5 and TRBJ2-5; 8 nucleotides match TRBD2. The germline CDR1 and CDR2 sequences are MNHEY and SVGAGI. Trimming at V came to 2 bases and at J to 4 bases, leaving 9 bases not matched to a gene. The CDR3 extends over 16 amino acids.